This T cell receptor beta chain stems from a study of T cells in localized non-small cell lung cancer. Measured with immunoSEQ multiplex PCR; TCRdb has only the in-frame clones, and not every one. The profile shows 25,000 to 30,000 clones, around 89% of them singletons. The CDR3 runs to 17 residues. With V trimmed by 2 bases and J by 0 bases, 8 bases remained unmatched. Looked up from germline, CDR1 is ENHRY and CDR2 is SYGVKD. The rearrangement joins TRBV10-3 to TRBJ2-3, with TRBD1 matching over 7 bases. This TCR was sampled from an older female donor with stage III squamous cell lung carcinoma. The starting material was peripheral blood, obtained before any cancer treatment. This chain's CDR3 is CAISEPRTGSSTDTQYF. The CDR3 nucleotides read TGTGCCATCAGTGAGCCGAGGACAGGCTCTAGCACAGATACGCAGTATTTT.